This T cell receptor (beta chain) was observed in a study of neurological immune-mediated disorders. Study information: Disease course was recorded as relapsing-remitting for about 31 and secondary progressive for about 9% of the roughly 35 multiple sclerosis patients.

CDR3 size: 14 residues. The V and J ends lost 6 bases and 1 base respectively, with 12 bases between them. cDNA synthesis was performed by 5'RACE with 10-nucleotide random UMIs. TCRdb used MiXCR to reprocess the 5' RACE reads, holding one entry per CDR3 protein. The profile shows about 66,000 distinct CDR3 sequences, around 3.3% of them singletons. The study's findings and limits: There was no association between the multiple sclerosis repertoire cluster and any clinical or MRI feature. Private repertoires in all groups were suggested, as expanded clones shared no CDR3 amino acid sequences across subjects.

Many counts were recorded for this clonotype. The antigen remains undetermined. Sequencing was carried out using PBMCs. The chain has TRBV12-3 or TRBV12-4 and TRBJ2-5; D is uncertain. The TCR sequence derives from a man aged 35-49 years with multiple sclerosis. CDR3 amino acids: CASSINSGQETQYF. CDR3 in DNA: TGTGCCAGCAGCATAAACTCGGGCCAAGAGACCCAGTACTTC.